The 23 T cell receptor beta chains below come from one sample, sequenced in a study of T cell responses to AZD1222 COVID-19 vaccine. Here immunoSEQ multiplex PCR was the method, and the copy in TCRdb shows in-frame clones only, minus some. This table holds roughly 100,000 clones, roughly 84% found once. Sequencing used peripheral blood, obtained on day 0 of AZD1222 vaccination. The receptors here all came from an adult in good health.

V usage is TRBV6-5 and J usage is TRBJ1-5; no reliable D call. This CDR3 region has 15 residues. The germline gives CDR1 MNHEY, CDR2 SVGAGI. The V end was cut by 2 bases, the J end by 2 bases, with 10 bases between. The CDR3 DNA sequence: TGTGCCAGCAGTTACGGTGAATGGGGCAATCAGCCCCAGCATTTT. Protein: CASSYGEWGNQPQHF.

This chain connects TRBV28 to TRBJ1-2; D is uncertain. From germline, CDR1 is MDHEN and CDR2 SYDVKM. V was cut by 5 bases and J by 7 bases, with 14 bases left in between. This CDR3 spans 13 amino acids. Here the CDR3 DNA reads TGTGCCAGCAGTCTTCGAAACGACTTTGGCTACACCTTC. Translating gives CASSLRNDFGYTF.

CDR3 protein: CASSYPGRLYGYTF. In DNA, the CDR3 is TGTGCCAGCAGCTACCCGGGACGGCTCTATGGCTACACCTTC. The V call is TRBV7-9, the J call TRBJ1-2; possibly TRBD1 for D (5 bases). The CDR3 contains 14 residues. From germline, CDR1 is SEHNR and CDR2 FQNEAQ (reference sequence). The V end was cut by 4 bases, the J end by 4 bases, with 13 bases between.

The chain uses TRBV7-2 and TRBJ1-1, with a weak D call TRBD1 (5 bases). Germline-derived CDR1 and CDR2 are SGHTA and FQGNSA. The germline V and J ends were trimmed by 7 bases and 1 base, with 13 bases remaining between them. This CDR3 comprises 14 residues. CDR3 in amino acids: CASTLGTKNTEAFF. DNA for the CDR3: TGTGCCAGCACTCTGGGGACTAAGAACACTGAAGCTTTCTTT.

In its sample, this clone is medium-sized. The chain couples TRBV5-1 to TRBJ1-5; a possible D gene is TRBD1 (6 bases). The CDR3 runs to 15 residues. Deletions cut 2 bases from V and 6 bases from J, with 15 bases between. CDR1 SGHRS and CDR2 YFSETQ come from the germline V gene. The CDR3 DNA reads TGCGCCAGCAGCTTAACGACAGGTAGTAGTCAGCCCCAGCATTTT. As protein: CASSLTTGSSQPQHF.

The V gene is TRBV27, the J gene TRBJ1-2, with TRBD1 identical over 8 bases. This CDR3 is built from 15 residues. J lost 0 bases, V lost 2 bases, and 2 bases had no gene match. Germline CDR1 MNHEY, CDR2 SMNVEV (reference sequence). CDR3 loop: CASSLDRGPNYGYTF. For the CDR3, the DNA is TGTGCCAGCAGTTTAGACAGGGGCCCTAACTATGGCTACACCTTC.

The chain combines TRBV4-3 with TRBJ2-7; D is uncertain. This CDR3 is built from 14 residues. The germline CDR1 and CDR2 sequences are LGHNA and YSLEER. With 1 base removed from V and 1 base from J, the gap between germline ends came to 8 bases. The DNA of the CDR3 is TGCGCCAGCAGCCAAGCTCAGGCGTCCTACGAGCAGTACTTC. Protein product: CASSQAQASYEQYF.

This clone was picked up many times. The chain carries TRBV4-1 and TRBJ2-5, with D hard to call. The CDR3 totals 12 residues. V lost 0 bases to trimming and J lost 7 bases, with 6 bases between them. Germline-derived CDR1 and CDR2 are MGHRA and YSYEKL. The CDR3 loop is CASSQDVGTQYF. The CDR3 coding sequence is TGCGCCAGCAGCCAAGATGTGGGGACCCAGTACTTC.

The V gene is TRBV19, the J gene TRBJ2-1; D may be TRBD2 (6 bases). Germline-derived CDR1 and CDR2 are LNHDA and SQIVND (reference sequence). The V gene lost 2 bases and the J gene lost 3 bases, with 11 bases spanning the gap. This CDR3 has 15 residues. In DNA form, the CDR3 reads TGTGCCAGTAGTATACCCGGGAGTTTCTACAATGAGCAGTTCTTC. It encodes CASSIPGSFYNEQFF.

The chain combines TRBV29-1 with TRBJ1-1; unclear D gene. CDR3 length: 13 amino acids. CDR1 SQVTM and CDR2 ANQGSEA come from the germline V gene. The V gene lost 3 bases and the J gene lost 6 bases, with 14 bases spanning the gap. CDR3 bases: TGCAGCGTTGAGTATTCCGGGAAGGCTGAAGCTTTCTTT. It yields the protein CSVEYSGKAEAFF.

This chain links TRBV7-2 with TRBJ1-1; no clear D gene. The CDR3 loop spans 13 amino acids. V was trimmed by 3 bases and J by 5 bases, leaving 10 bases between them. CDR1 and CDR2 (germline): SGHTA, FQGNSA. This CDR3 reads CASSFGSWTEAFF. CDR3 DNA sequence: TGTGCCAGCAGCTTCGGGAGCTGGACTGAAGCTTTCTTT. Full variable domain (remainder filled in from reference TRBV7-2 and TRBJ1-1): GAGVSQSPSNKVTEKGKDVELRCDPISGHTALYWYRQSLGQGLEFLIYFQGNSAPDKSGLPSDRFSAERTGGSVSTLTIQRTQQEDSAVYLCASSFGSWTEAFFGQGTRLTVV.

V is TRBV6-5 and J is TRBJ1-6; D gene unclear. The CDR3 is made up of 14 amino acids. V was pared by 3 bases and J by 5 bases, with 8 bases between. The germline gives CDR1 MNHEY, CDR2 SVGAGI. The CDR3 spells CASSYSANNSPLHF. The DNA of the CDR3 is TGTGCCAGCAGTTATTCAGCTAATAATTCACCCCTCCACTTT.

This chain connects TRBV27 to TRBJ1-6; D unclear. The germline V gene encodes CDR1 MNHEY and CDR2 SMNVEV (reference sequence). This CDR3 has 16 residues. V was shortened by 5 bases and J by 2 bases, with 13 bases between the two germline ends. The CDR3 DNA follows: TGTGCCAGCAGTCCCCGGGCCATTACCTATAATTCACCCCTCCACTTT. Translated: CASSPRAITYNSPLHF.

The gene calls are TRBV24-1 and TRBJ2-7; 8 nucleotides agree with TRBD2. This CDR3 is built from 19 residues. Germline CDR1 is KGHDR and CDR2 is SFDVKD. V dropped 1 base and J dropped 0; count of bases not matched to a gene: 13. Written as DNA, the CDR3 is TGTGCCACCAGTGATTTTCCAGCGGGAGTACTCGCCTCCTCCTACGAGCAGTACTTC. It encodes CATSDFPAGVLASSYEQYF.

The rearrangement joins TRBV5-4 to TRBJ1-2, with D hard to call. The germline gives CDR1 SGHNT, CDR2 YYREEE (reference sequence). This CDR3 has 19 residues. Trimming took off 3 bases at V and 8 bases at J, with 32 bases between the two ends. CDR3 sequence reads: CASSSYRGNGKMGAGGYTF. The CDR3, as DNA: TGTGCCAGCAGCTCATATCGGGGAAACGGCAAGATGGGAGCGGGCGGCTACACCTTC. The complete variable domain, with remaining parts taken from reference TRBV5-4 and TRBJ1-2, reads ETGVTQSPTHLIKTRGQQVTLRCSSQSGHNTVSWYQQALGQGPQFIFQYYREEENGRGNFPPRFSGLQFPNYSSELNVNALELDDSALYLCASSSYRGNGKMGAGGYTFGSGTRLTVV.

The chain links TRBV4-1 to TRBJ2-4, with TRBD2 matching over 16 bases. The CDR3 consists of 18 residues. Per the germline V gene, CDR1 is MGHRA and CDR2 is YSYEKL. J lost 1 base, V lost 3 bases, and 3 bases had no gene match. The CDR3 loop is CASSQGLAGGFAKNIQYF. The CDR3 nucleotides are TGCGCCAGCAGCCAGGGACTAGCGGGAGGGTTTGCCAAAAACATTCAGTACTTC.

J is TRBJ2-5 and V is TRBV5-1; 11 nucleotides line up with TRBD2. V was clipped by 3 bases and J by 4 bases; unmatched bases: 14. Germline lookup yields CDR1 SGHRS and CDR2 YFSETQ. CDR3 length: 18 amino acids. The CDR3 is CASSSLGLAGGGGETQYF. The CDR3 DNA reads TGCGCCAGCAGCTCCCTGGGGCTAGCGGGAGGAGGGGGAGAGACCCAGTACTTC.

The chain combines TRBV30 with TRBJ1-1, with D unclear. In germline, CDR1 is GTSNPN, CDR2 SVGIG (reference sequence). CDR3 size: 12 residues. Trimming took 8 bases from V and 7 from J, leaving 17 bases between them. The CDR3 DNA reads as TGTGCCGGATACTCAGCGTATGGTGAAGCTTTCTTT. Its protein product is CAGYSAYGEAFF.

The rearrangement links TRBV7-2 to TRBJ2-5, with 8 nucleotides matching TRBD1. The trim removed 5 bases at V and 6 bases at J, leaving 8 bases unmatched. Per the germline V gene, CDR1 is SGHTA and CDR2 is FQGNSA. This CDR3 spans 14 amino acids. CDR3 region: CASSLQGGGKTQYF. CDR3 sequence (DNA): TGTGCCAGCAGCCTACAGGGGGGCGGAAAGACCCAGTACTTC.

The chain couples TRBV7-2 to TRBJ1-1; weak D call: TRBD1 (6 bases). This CDR3 is 16 amino acids long. Looked up from germline, CDR1 is SGHTA and CDR2 is FQGNSA. V lost 1 base, J lost 4 bases, and 16 bases lay in between. In DNA form, the CDR3 reads TGTGCCAGCAGCTTAGATCGGACGGGGGCGGGCACTGAAGCTTTCTTT. Translating gives CASSLDRTGAGTEAFF.

This clone was counted once. The chain employs TRBV6-6 and TRBJ2-7; TRBD1 matches at 10 bases. Germline V gene data show CDR1 as MNHNY and CDR2 as SVGAGI (reference sequence). This CDR3 region has 14 residues. V was clipped by 10 bases and J by 3 bases; unmatched bases: 9. The chain's CDR3 is CATNRGTGVYEQYV. Here the CDR3 DNA reads TGTGCCACAAATAGGGGGACAGGGGTCTACGAGCAGTACGTC.

The chain uses TRBV28 and TRBJ1-6; 7 bases line up with TRBD1. There are 16 residues in the CDR3. Trimming at V came to 5 bases and at J to 5 bases, leaving 9 bases not matched to a gene. Germline lookup yields CDR1 MDHEN and CDR2 SYDVKM. The CDR3 bases are TGTGCCAGCAGTCCCGCAGGGGGTAGAAATAATTCACCCCTCCACTTT. Translating it yields CASSPAGGRNNSPLHF.

With respect to this clone: The identical CDR3 is also encoded by other nucleotide sequences in the sample. The genes are TRBV7-2 and TRBJ1-5; D possibly corresponds to TRBD1 (5 bases). The CDR3 loop spans 15 amino acids. CDR1 is SGHTA, CDR2 FQGNSA, per germline. Trimming took off 1 base at V and 0 bases at J, with 7 bases between the two ends. CDR3 sequence (DNA): TGTGCCAGCAGCTTAGGACAGACTAGCAATCAGCCCCAGCATTTT. Residues: CASSLGQTSNQPQHF.